This paragraph reports one TCR beta chain. This specimen comes from a study of blood T cell repertoires in COVID-19. The CDR3 has 12 residues. Germline CDR1 SGHAT, CDR2 FQNNGV. The V gene lost 3 bases and the J gene lost 6 bases, with 9 bases spanning the gap. In the authors' workflow: Nucleated cell number was recorded as an estimate derived from reference gene primer amplification. Libraries were prepared by immunoSEQ multiplex PCR; TCRdb keeps only in-frame clonotypes and omits some of them. The DNA gave D and trimming, while V, J and clone size come from that table. The sample holds 390,000 or so clones; 86% are singletons and the top ten take roughly 1.4%.

This clonotype originated in a woman in her thirties with active or convalescent COVID-19. This rearrangement joins TRBV11-2 to TRBJ2-7, with D tentatively TRBD2 (5 bases). Sequencing used peripheral blood. This chain's CDR3 is CASSFPGGEQYF. As DNA, the CDR3 is TGTGCCAGCAGCTTTCCCGGAGGCGAGCAGTACTTC.